This TCR beta chain appears in the sequencing data of a study of shared clonotypes between healthy human individuals (dated by TCRdb to 2018 to 2020). With respect to the entire study: A few men and two women, aged 18 to 49 years, made up the cohort. To increase sequencing depth and limit assay-specific biases, TCR repertoire library preparation and sequencing were carried out by different laboratories using diverse techniques. Per donor, three plates each were used for CD4 naive and CD4 memory, two for CD8 naive, and one for CD8 memory. Between about 0.85 and 9.5 billion PBMCs per donor were obtained by leukapheresis. Blood TCR repertoires of a handful of healthy adults were deeply sequenced to estimate repertoire size and the extent of clonotype sharing between individuals.

Using the deep immunoSEQ assay, TCR CDR3 regions were amplified from genomic DNA by multiplex PCR. For each cell subset, the extracted genomic DNA was distributed evenly across all wells of several immunoSEQ 96-well plates, and each plate served as one replicate. Each replicate PCR for sorted subsets received about 210 ng genomic DNA, equal to roughly 30,000 T cell genomes. Purified libraries were quantified with a Qubit 3.0 fluorometer, sized on a Bioanalyzer 2100, and re-quantified with the KAPA Library Quantification kit. Every immunoSEQ 96-well plate was sequenced on a dedicated single-read 150-cycle Illumina NextSeq 550 flow cell. Concerning the study's data processing: The immunoSEQ output contained only junctional sequences without quality scores, so filtering could not match that applied to full-length reads. Sequences were annotated with PyIR, a Python wrapper for IgBLAST v1.9, and V/J genes and CDR3 were assigned using IMGT germline references. Reads with weak V/J assignments (E-value above 1e-6), missing CDR3, stop codons, out-of-frame junctions, or ambiguous translated residues were removed. A V3J clonotype was defined by an identical inferred V gene, J gene, and CDR3 amino acid sequence. The percentage overlap between two repertoires was calculated by dividing the number of shared unique clonotypes by the size of the smaller repertoire. Three approaches were used to assess repertoire richness: RTK rarefaction, the Chao1 estimator, and Recon v2.1 estimates of unobserved clonotypes. For all TCRbeta clonotypes obtained by the gDNA method from a few donors, generation probabilities were computed with OLGA. This immuneACCESS table, as held by TCRdb, lists in-frame sequences with V and J called but not all clones. Of the missing ones, under half trace to an unresolved V gene in checked studies; the others have no known cause. V and J calls and clone size follow that table, whereas D and trimming were derived from the DNA. The sample table holds under 200,000 clones, of which 85% to 95% were seen once. The ten largest make up more than 0.065% of the sample.

What the research found in general, with its limitations: Based on pairwise subsampling, the degree of clonotype sharing among donors was expected to be affected by sequencing depth. Clonotypes shared by all four sorted-subset donors showed higher generation probabilities than non-shared clonotypes. Even with the large sequencing depth, rarefaction of the sorted-subset datasets indicated that sequencing was incomplete. Estimated clonotype richness was generally larger for naive than for memory subsets. About 4.5% of naive CD4, roughly 3.5% of naive CD8, around 2.3% of memory CD4, and about 0.4% of memory CD8 clonotypes were shared across several donors. Sampling was limited to blood, and TCR repertoires in tissue likely differ from TCR repertoires in blood. The genetic and exposure-history diversity represented was limited by the small number of donors.

Via the germline V gene, CDR1 is SGHTA and CDR2 FQGNSA. From the cysteine through the phenylalanine, the CDR3 covers 14 amino acids. Left in the record is the CDR3 DNA by itself, 42 bases read in frame from the first base. Trimming at the junction amounts to 5 bases on V and 0 bases on J, and the germline ends lie 10 bases apart. Donors were healthy HIV-negative adults with no recently reported acute infections or vaccinations. Only Caucasian adults living in Nashville, Tennessee, USA were represented among the donors. Magnetic negative selection was used to enrich CD4+ T cells, after which naive cells were positively selected on CD45RA and the negative fraction became the memory subset. After blood collection by leukapheresis, PBMCs were isolated using Ficoll-Histopaque density gradient centrifugation and then cryopreserved in the vapor phase of liquid nitrogen. Purity and quantity of every magnetically sorted T cell population were checked by analytical flow cytometry. Each sorted fraction had its genomic DNA isolated and then quantified by UV absorbance on a Nanodrop 2000c.

Of note for this clone: Its binding antigen is unknown. No per-base quality is available; no much larger clone lies one base away.

Recombination linked TRBV7-2 to TRBJ1-2; D gene: possibly TRBD1, on 5 matching bases. This receptor was identified in a woman in her 30s in good health. Input material: naive CD4+ T cells sorted from blood. According to the study, the label for this sample's cell subset or site signals: CD45RA+ positively selected. The nucleotide sequence is given as TGTGCCAGCAGCCTAGGGACGACTAACTATGGCTACACCTTC. This gives the protein CASSLGTTNYGYTF.